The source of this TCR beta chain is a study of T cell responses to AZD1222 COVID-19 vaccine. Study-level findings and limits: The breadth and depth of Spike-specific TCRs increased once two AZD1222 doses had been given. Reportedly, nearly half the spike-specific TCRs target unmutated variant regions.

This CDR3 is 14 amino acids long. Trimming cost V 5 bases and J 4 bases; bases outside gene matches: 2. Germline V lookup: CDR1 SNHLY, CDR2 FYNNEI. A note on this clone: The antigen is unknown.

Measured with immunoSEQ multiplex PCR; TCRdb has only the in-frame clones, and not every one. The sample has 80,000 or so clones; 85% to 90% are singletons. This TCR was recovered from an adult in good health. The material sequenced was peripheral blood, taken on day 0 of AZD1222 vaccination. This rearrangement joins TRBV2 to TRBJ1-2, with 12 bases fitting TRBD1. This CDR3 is CASSPGQGAYGYTF. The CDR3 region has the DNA TGTGCCAGCAGTCCGGGACAGGGGGCCTATGGCTACACCTTC.